This is a list of T cell receptor beta chains from one sample in a study of T-cell reconstitution after alpha-beta-depleted transplantation in children. Each CDR3 protein gets one entry after TCRdb re-called the PCR reads with MiXCR. The sample includes 300,000 to 400,000 distinct CDR3 sequences, around 15% seen only once; the top ten take approximately 44%. The sequences come from PBMCs, mostly from graft donor cells, collected 360 days after TCRalphabeta/CD19-depleted stem cell transplant. Receptor source: a male patient between 2 and 15 years old who had a stem cell transplant for acute lymphoblastic leukemia, so the T cells may come from the graft donor. Each CDR3 is given with its conserved first and last residue. The D gene is left open where the match is weak. Not all rows give a size; the values are once, few, many and, for expanded clones, a class.

J gene | D gene | V gene | CDR3 length | clone size | CDR3 protein | CDR3 DNA
TRBJ2-7 | . | TRBV28 | 13 | many | CASSAGTNYEQYF | TGTGCCAGTTCCGCCGGGACAAACTACGAGCAGTACTTC
TRBJ2-2 | . | TRBV5-1 | 17 | . | CASSPGHSTHPTGELFF | TGCGCCAGCAGCCCCGGACACTCTACTCACCCCACCGGGGAGCTGTTTTTT
TRBJ2-5 | TRBD2 | TRBV12-3/TRBV12-4 | 14 | . | CASSKTGLVGTQYF | TGTGCCAGCAGCAAAACCGGACTAGTTGGGACCCAGTACTTC
TRBJ2-5 | . | TRBV24-1 | 12 | many | CATNRVQETQYF | TGTGCCACCAACCGGGTTCAAGAGACCCAGTACTTC
TRBJ2-2 | . | TRBV5-1 | 14 | few | CASSNQGNTGELFF | TGCGCCAGCAGCAACCAGGGGAACACCGGGGAGCTGTTTTTT
TRBJ2-2 | . | TRBV10-3 | 13 | . | CAISEENTGELFF | TGTGCCATCAGTGAGGAGAACACCGGGGAGCTGTTTTTT
TRBJ1-6 | TRBD1 | TRBV20-1 | 13 | few | CSATRQGDTPLHF | TGCAGTGCTACCAGACAGGGGGACACACCCCTCCACTTT
TRBJ2-7 | . | TRBV5-5 | 11 | few | CASSLLTEQYF | TGTGCCAGCAGCTTGCTCACCGAGCAGTACTTC
TRBJ2-2 | . | TRBV20-1 | 15 | few | CSARTQPANTGELFF | TGCAGTGCAAGGACGCAGCCCGCGAACACCGGGGAGCTGTTTTTT
TRBJ2-7 | . | TRBV13 | 17 | . | CASSTTGTGGGSYEQYF | TGTGCCAGCAGCACGACCGGGACAGGCGGGGGGTCCTACGAGCAGTACTTC
TRBJ2-3 | . | TRBV12-3/TRBV12-4 | 14 | few | CASSPHGGADTQYF | TGTGCCAGCAGTCCCCATGGGGGCGCAGATACGCAGTATTTT
TRBJ1-2 | TRBD1 | TRBV28 | 16 | . | CASSPRLDRGERGYTF | TGTGCCAGCAGTCCACGGCTGGACAGGGGGGAACGCGGCTACACCTTC
TRBJ1-1 | TRBD1 | TRBV29-1 | 13 | few | CSVGQGDHTEAFF | TGCAGCGTCGGACAGGGAGATCACACTGAAGCTTTCTTT
TRBJ2-7 | . | TRBV28 | 12 | . | CASSPLTYEQYF | TGTGCCAGCAGTCCCTTAACCTACGAGCAGTACTTC
TRBJ2-7 | TRBD1 | TRBV30 | 15 | . | CAWSVRGQGSYEQYF | TGTGCCTGGAGTGTACGGGGACAGGGTTCGTACGAGCAGTACTTC
TRBJ2-3 | . | TRBV5-1 | 15 | few | CASSLVWREGDTQYF | TGCGCCAGCAGCTTGGTATGGAGGGAAGGAGATACGCAGTATTTT
TRBJ2-1 | . | TRBV7-6 | 16 | . | CASSLQLLGSYNEQFF | TGTGCCAGCAGCTTACAACTTCTGGGATCCTACAATGAGCAGTTCTTC
TRBJ1-4 | TRBD1 | TRBV7-8 | 16 | few | CASSLVPGQGGEKLFF | TGTGCCAGCAGCTTAGTTCCGGGACAGGGAGGCGAAAAACTGTTTTTT
TRBJ2-3 | TRBD2 | TRBV20-1 | 16 | few | CSARGGGLISTDTQYF | TGCAGTGCTAGAGGCGGGGGTCTAATCAGCACAGATACGCAGTATTTT
TRBJ2-7 | TRBD2 | TRBV6-2/TRBV6-3 | 16 | . | CASSYWGLADGYEQYF | TGTGCCAGCAGTTACTGGGGCCTAGCGGATGGTTACGAGCAGTACTTC
TRBJ2-5 | . | TRBV20-1 | 14 | many | CSAREARTPETQYF | TGCAGTGCTAGAGAGGCCAGAACCCCTGAGACCCAGTACTTC
TRBJ1-5 | . | TRBV12-3/TRBV12-4 | 13 | few | CASTVAGDQPQHF | TGTGCCAGCACGGTCGCTGGGGATCAGCCCCAGCATTTT
TRBJ1-1 | . | TRBV29-1 | 12 | . | CSVKQGGLEAFF | TGCAGCGTCAAACAGGGAGGGCTTGAAGCTTTCTTT
TRBJ1-2 | . | TRBV6-1 | 15 | few | CASSEVPRGNGGYTF | TGTGCCAGCAGTGAAGTGCCCAGGGGAAATGGTGGCTACACCTTC
TRBJ2-5 | . | TRBV5-1 | 14 | few | CASSFEKAVKTQYF | TGCGCCAGCAGCTTCGAAAAAGCTGTGAAGACCCAGTACTTC
TRBJ2-1 | . | TRBV24-1 | 16 | few | CATSDQSGVAVNEQFF | TGTGCCACCAGTGATCAGAGCGGAGTTGCGGTCAATGAGCAGTTCTTC